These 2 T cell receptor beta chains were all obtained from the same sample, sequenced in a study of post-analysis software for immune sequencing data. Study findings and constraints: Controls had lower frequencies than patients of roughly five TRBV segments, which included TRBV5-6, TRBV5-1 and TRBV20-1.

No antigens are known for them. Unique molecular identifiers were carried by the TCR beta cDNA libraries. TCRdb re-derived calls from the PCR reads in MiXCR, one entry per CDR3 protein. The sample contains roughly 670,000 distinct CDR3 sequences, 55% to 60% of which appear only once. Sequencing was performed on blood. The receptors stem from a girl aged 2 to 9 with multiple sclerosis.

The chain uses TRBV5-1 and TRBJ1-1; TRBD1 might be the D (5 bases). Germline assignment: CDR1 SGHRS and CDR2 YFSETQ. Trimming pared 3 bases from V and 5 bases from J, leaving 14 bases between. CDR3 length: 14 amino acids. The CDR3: CASSWNDRRTEAFF. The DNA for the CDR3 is TGCGCCAGCAGCTGGAATGACAGAAGAACTGAAGCTTTCTTT.

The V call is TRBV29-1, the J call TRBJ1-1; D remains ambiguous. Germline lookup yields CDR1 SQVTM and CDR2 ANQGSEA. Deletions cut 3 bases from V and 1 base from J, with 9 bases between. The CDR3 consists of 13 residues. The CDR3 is CSVEVPANTEAFF. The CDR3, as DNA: TGCAGCGTTGAGGTACCGGCGAACACTGAAGCTTTCTTT.